This T cell receptor beta chain emerged from a study of shared clonotypes between healthy human individuals. The table lists this clone with a count of one. Its antigen is not identified. In the same sample, other DNA sequences code for this CDR3. The length of the CDR3 is 12 residues. The germline gives CDR1 GTSNPN, CDR2 SVGIG (reference sequence). V was cut by 0 bases and J by 4 bases, with 5 bases left in between. Study-wide results and limits: Sampling included only blood; tissue repertoires likely differ.

The naive CD8 population came from CD45RO-negative cells selected for CCR7, without terminally differentiated effector memory CD45RA+ cells. TCRdb's table, derived via immunoSEQ multiplex PCR, lists solely in-frame clones and lacks some. The sample has some 2 million clones, about 95% seen once; the top ten hold 0.9% to 1.5%. This rearrangement joins TRBV30 to TRBJ2-3; D ambiguous. The TCR originated in a young man in good health. Sequenced material: naive CD8+ T cells sorted from blood. CDR3 DNA sequence: TGTGCCTGGAGTGTCGGCCCAGATACGCAGTATTTT. As protein: CAWSVGPDTQYF.